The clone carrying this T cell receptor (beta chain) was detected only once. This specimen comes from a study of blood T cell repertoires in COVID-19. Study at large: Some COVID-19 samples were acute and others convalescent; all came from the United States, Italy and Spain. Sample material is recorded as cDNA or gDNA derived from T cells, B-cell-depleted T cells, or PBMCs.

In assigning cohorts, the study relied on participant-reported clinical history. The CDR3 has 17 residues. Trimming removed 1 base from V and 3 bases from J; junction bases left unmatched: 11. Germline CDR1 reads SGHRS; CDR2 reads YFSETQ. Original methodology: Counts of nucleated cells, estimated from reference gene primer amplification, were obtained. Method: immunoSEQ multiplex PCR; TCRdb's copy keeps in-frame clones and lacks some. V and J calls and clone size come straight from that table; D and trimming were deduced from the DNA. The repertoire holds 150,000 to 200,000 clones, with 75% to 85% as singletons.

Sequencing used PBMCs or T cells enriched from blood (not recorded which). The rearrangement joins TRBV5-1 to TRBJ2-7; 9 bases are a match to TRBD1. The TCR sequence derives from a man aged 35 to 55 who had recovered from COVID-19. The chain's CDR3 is CASSLNLFGTGIYEQYV. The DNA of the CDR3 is TGCGCCAGCAGCTTGAATTTGTTCGGGACAGGGATCTACGAGCAGTACGTC.